Listed here is a single T cell receptor beta chain. What it recognizes is unknown. The CDR3 sequence is 15 residues long. Looked up from germline, CDR1 is MDHEN and CDR2 is SYDVKM. Trimming cost V 3 bases and J 1 base; bases outside gene matches: 5. Adults of Caucasian background living in Nashville, Tennessee made up all donors. The source of the sample is a study of shared clonotypes between healthy human individuals. Study results and limitations: Richness estimates generally favored naive over memory subsets. Researchers sampled blood only, noting tissue repertoires likely differ.

For sorted subsets, about 200 ng DNA per replicate equaled roughly 29,000 T cell genomes. The protocol was immunoSEQ multiplex PCR, while the TCRdb copy is restricted to in-frame clones and leaves out a portion. The sample yields some 500,000 clones, approximately 95% seen once. This sequence originates from a woman aged 25-40 years in good health. Sequencing was performed on naive CD4+ T cells sorted from blood. Sample subset: CD45RA+ positively selected. The V call is TRBV28, the J call TRBJ2-7; 8 nucleotides align to TRBD2. The CDR3 DNA reads TGTGCCAGCAGTTTCCAGGAGCGGGGGTCCTACGAGCAGTACTTC. Its protein product is CASSFQERGSYEQYF.